This entry lists 26 T cell receptor beta chains sequenced from one sample in a study of beta chain features in type 1 diabetes. TCRB transcripts that were expressed got sequenced, as all of the isolated RNA had been reverse transcribed. This table comes from immunoSEQ multiplex PCR, and its TCRdb copy is limited to in-frame clones, with some not included. The sample yields around 340,000 clones, 7.5% to 9% seen once. Input material: central memory CD4+ T cells from blood. The receptors were gathered from a young woman in good health.

This clone was seen only a few times. The chain links TRBV7-6 to TRBJ2-5, with D unclear. Deletions cut 5 bases from V and 0 bases from J, with 4 bases between. This CDR3 has 12 amino acids. Germline V CDR1 and CDR2: SGHVS, FNYEAQ. In nucleotides, the CDR3 is TGTGCCAGCAGCCCCAACCAAGAGACCCAGTACTTC. Translating it yields CASSPNQETQYF.

The rearrangement uses TRBV6-5 and TRBJ1-2; D call uncertain. The V gene lost 2 bases and the J gene lost 7 bases, with 11 bases spanning the gap. This CDR3 has 13 residues. From germline, CDR1 is MNHEY and CDR2 SVGAGI. The CDR3 region is CASSYADGVGYTF. The CDR3 nucleotides read TGTGCCAGCAGTTACGCAGACGGGGTTGGCTACACCTTC.

This clone was seen a few times. V usage is TRBV19 and J usage is TRBJ2-7; 7 bases align to TRBD2. Germline-derived CDR1 and CDR2 are LNHDA and SQIVND (reference sequence). J was trimmed by 0 bases and V by 4 bases; bases with no gene match: 9. There are 16 residues in the CDR3. The DNA of the CDR3 is TGTGCCAGTAGTAACCCGGGAGGAACCTCCTCCTACGAGCAGTACTTC. Translating gives CASSNPGGTSSYEQYF. The full variable domain, completed using reference TRBV19 and TRBJ2-7, is DGGITQSPKYLFRKEGQNVTLSCEQNLNHDAMYWYRQDPGQGLRLIYYSQIVNDFQKGDIAEGYSVSREKKESFPLTVTSAQKNPTAFYLCASSNPGGTSSYEQYFGPGTRLTVT.

In its sample, this clone was seen a few times. The chain links TRBV19 to TRBJ2-7; 10 nucleotides agree with TRBD2. Trimming cost V 4 bases and J 2 bases; bases outside gene matches: 8. The length of the CDR3 is 16 residues. Germline V gives CDR1 LNHDA, CDR2 SQIVND (reference sequence). CDR3 nucleotide sequence: TGTGCCAGTAGTACCCCGACTAGCGGGTCCACCTACGAGCAGTACTTC. Its protein is CASSTPTSGSTYEQYF.

This clone came up a few times. V usage is TRBV2 and J usage is TRBJ1-1, with TRBD1 matching over 9 bases. The CDR3 extends over 15 amino acids. J gave up 8 bases and V 6 bases, and 13 bases lay outside the gene matches. CDR1 and CDR2 (germline): SNHLY, FYNNEI. CDR3 nucleotide sequence: TGTGCCAGCAGCGATAACGACAGGGGGAAAAGCGAAGCTTTCTTT. Amino acid sequence: CASSDNDRGKSEAFF.

This clone has just a few counts. The chain has TRBV5-1 and TRBJ2-5; D is unclear. CDR1 is SGHRS and CDR2 is YFSETQ in the germline V gene. V shed 1 base and J shed 4 bases, with 17 bases lying between them. The CDR3 is 16 amino acids. The DNA of the CDR3 is TGCGCCAGCAGCTTGAGCGCCAGGTCGGGCGGAGAGACCCAGTACTTC. It yields the protein CASSLSARSGGETQYF.

This clone was recorded a few times. J is TRBJ2-5 and V is TRBV5-4; D is possibly TRBD1 (5 bases). The germline V gene has CDR1 SGHNT and CDR2 YYREEE (reference sequence). The CDR3 is made up of 12 amino acids. V lost 2 bases, J lost 9 bases, and 11 bases lay in between. Here the CDR3 DNA reads TGTGCCAGCAGCTTCGACAGTGAGTCCCAGTACTTC. Translated: CASSFDSESQYF. The full variable domain, in which reference TRBV5-4 and TRBJ2-5 provide the parts outside the CDR3, is ETGVTQSPTHLIKTRGQQVTLRCSSQSGHNTVSWYQQALGQGPQFIFQYYREEENGRGNFPPRFSGLQFPNYSSELNVNALELDDSALYLCASSFDSESQYFGPGTRLLVL.

This clone was observed a few times. The chain combines TRBV7-9 with TRBJ2-1, with 10 bases matching TRBD2. V was clipped by 5 bases and J by 9 bases; unmatched bases: 13. Germline V lookup: CDR1 SEHNR, CDR2 FQNEAQ (reference sequence). The CDR3 is 16 residues long. The CDR3, as DNA: TGTGCCAGCAGCGGGGAGGGGGCAATAGCGGGAGGTGAGCAGTTCTTC. Protein: CASSGEGAIAGGEQFF.

This clone appeared a few times. V gene TRBV18 combines with J gene TRBJ2-5; 8 bases align to TRBD2. The CDR3 covers 13 residues. The V gene end was trimmed by 6 bases and the J gene end by 5 bases; junction bases not matched to a gene: 5. CDR1 is KGHSH, CDR2 LQKENI, per germline. The CDR3 here is CASSLAGRETQYF. CDR3 coding DNA: TGTGCCAGCTCTTTAGCGGGACGTGAGACCCAGTACTTC.

The chain joins TRBV7-2 to TRBJ2-7; D remains unclear. This CDR3 is built from 12 residues. The germline V and J ends were trimmed by 0 bases and 8 bases, with 8 bases remaining between them. Germline-derived CDR1 and CDR2 are SGHTA and FQGNSA. The CDR3 region has the DNA TGTGCCAGCAGCTTAGCAGGTTGGAAGCAGTACTTC. Residues: CASSLAGWKQYF.

This chain connects TRBV2 to TRBJ2-3; 9 bases line up with TRBD1. The CDR3 runs 17 residues. Germline V gene sequence: CDR1 SNHLY, CDR2 FYNNEI. The junction had 13 bases not matched to a gene; V was cut back by 5 bases and J by 4 bases. The CDR3 loop reads CASSRTGTGLGPDTQYF. CDR3 nucleotide sequence: TGTGCCAGCAGTCGGACCGGGACAGGGCTCGGCCCAGATACGCAGTATTTT. The whole variable domain, remainder taken from reference TRBV2 and TRBJ2-3, is EPEVTQTPSHQVTQMGQEVILRCVPISNHLYFYWYRQILGQKVEFLVSFYNNEISEKSEIFDDQFSVERPDGSNFTLKIRSTKLEDSAMYFCASSRTGTGLGPDTQYFGPGTRLTVL.

In regard to this clone: Germline is not matched at one junction end, which may reflect a read error. The chain's CDR3 is CASSLSGTLGETQYF. The CDR3 DNA follows: TGTGCTAGCAGCTTAAGTGGGACATTGGGGGAGACCCAGTACTTC. J is TRBJ2-5 and V is TRBV7-7; D might be TRBD1 (6 bases). This CDR3 is 15 amino acids long. Germline lookup yields CDR1 SSHAT and CDR2 FNYEAQ (reference sequence).

A note on this clone: Other DNA variants within this sample encode the same CDR3. This sequence joins TRBV11-2 and TRBJ2-7, with a weak D call TRBD2 (5 bases). Germline CDR1 is SGHAT and CDR2 is FQNNGV. V was trimmed by 1 base and J by 6 bases, leaving 7 bases between them. This CDR3 is built from 12 residues. The CDR3 spells CASSLGRSEQYF. As DNA, the CDR3 is TGTGCCAGCAGCTTAGGGAGGAGCGAGCAGTACTTC.

This clone was found a few times. The V call is TRBV5-1, the J call TRBJ1-1; D gene unclear. Germline loops: CDR1 SGHRS, CDR2 YFSETQ. CDR3 length equals 13 residues. V dropped 5 bases and J dropped 1 base, with 9 bases sitting between them. CDR3: CASRWAGNTEAFF. The DNA of the CDR3 is TGCGCCAGCAGGTGGGCAGGGAACACTGAAGCTTTCTTT. The variable domain in full, with the rest retrieved from reference TRBV5-1 and TRBJ1-1, is KAGVTQTPRYLIKTRGQQVTLSCSPISGHRSVSWYQQTPGQGLQFLFEYFSETQRNKGNFPGRFSGRQFSNSRSEMNVSTLELGDSALYLCASRWAGNTEAFFGQGTRLTVV.

The chain joins TRBV29-1 to TRBJ2-3, with D unclear. The CDR3 totals 12 residues. The germline V gene encodes CDR1 SQVTM and CDR2 ANQGSEA. Trimming shortened V by 5 bases and J by 4 bases, and 10 bases separated the two germline ends. Written as DNA, the CDR3 is TGCAGCGTTTCGACTCAGGCAGATACGCAGTATTTT. It codes for CSVSTQADTQYF.

This clone was recorded a few times. The chain uses TRBV7-2 and TRBJ1-1; D is possibly TRBD1 (5 bases). There are 15 residues in the CDR3. Trimming took off 1 base at V and 3 bases at J, with 12 bases between the two ends. The germline gives CDR1 SGHTA, CDR2 FQGNSA. The CDR3 bases are TGTGCCAGCAGCTTAGGAGGGCGGGACTACACTGAAGCTTTCTTT. Amino acid sequence: CASSLGGRDYTEAFF.

The chain carries TRBV28 and TRBJ2-3; 7 bases map to TRBD2. Germline values: CDR1 MDHEN, CDR2 SYDVKM. The CDR3 totals 14 residues. V lost 6 bases to trimming and J lost 1 base; unmatched junction nucleotides: 4. The CDR3 nucleotides are TGTGCCAGCAGCGGCCGGGAGGGCACAGATACGCAGTATTTT. As protein: CASSGREGTDTQYF.

This clone has at least ten counts. J is TRBJ1-2 and V is TRBV7-2, with no clear D. The germline V gene encodes CDR1 SGHTA and CDR2 FQGNSA. The CDR3 sequence is 12 residues long. Trimming took off 5 bases at V and 9 bases at J, with 13 bases between the two ends. In DNA form, the CDR3 reads TGTGCCAGCAGCGCACTTGAGCGCAGCTACACCTTC. Its translation is CASSALERSYTF.

The sample holds a few counts of this clone. The chain carries TRBV10-3 and TRBJ2-7; D might be TRBD2 (5 bases). CDR1 is ENHRY, CDR2 SYGVKD, per germline. The V end lost 4 bases, the J end lost 2 bases, and 15 bases lay between the germline ends. The CDR3 loop spans 15 amino acids. DNA for the CDR3: TGTGCCATCAGTGCGACCAAAGCGGACGCCTACGAGCAGTACTTC. Translating it yields CAISATKADAYEQYF.

At least ten counts were recorded for this clone. The chain carries TRBV18 and TRBJ1-1; no clear D gene. Per the germline V gene, CDR1 is KGHSH and CDR2 is LQKENI. The CDR3 runs 13 residues. V gave up 7 bases and J gave up 6 bases, with 15 bases separating them. CDR3 loop: CASFTEVGAEAFF. The CDR3 DNA sequence: TGTGCCAGCTTCACAGAGGTCGGCGCTGAAGCTTTCTTT.

This clone has only a few counts. The chain recombines TRBV5-1 with TRBJ1-3, with D possibly being TRBD1 (5 bases). The V end lost 4 bases, the J end lost 4 bases, and 15 bases lay between the germline ends. The germline V gene encodes CDR1 SGHRS and CDR2 YFSETQ. There are 15 residues in the CDR3. DNA for the CDR3: TGCGCCAGCAGCATAACAGGTTCGTCGGGAAACACCATATATTTT. Translated: CASSITGSSGNTIYF.

The table lists this clone with a few counts. The rearrangement links TRBV5-4 to TRBJ1-2, with a tentative D call TRBD1 (6 bases). Trimming removed 4 bases from V and 4 bases from J, with 11 bases in between. The V gene's germline CDR1 is SGHNT and CDR2 YYREEE (reference sequence). This CDR3 comprises 13 residues. The chain's CDR3 is CASSPQGGYGYTF. The CDR3 DNA reads TGTGCCAGCAGCCCACAGGGAGGCTATGGCTACACCTTC.

This clone turned up a few times. The chain carries TRBV7-2 and TRBJ2-5; 13 nucleotides line up with TRBD2. Germline trimming cut 5 bases from V and 4 bases from J; bases unmatched to any gene: 4. Germline values: CDR1 SGHTA, CDR2 FQGNSA. The CDR3 is made up of 15 amino acids. The DNA of the CDR3 is TGTGCCAGCAGCCTAGGACTAGCGGGAGTAGAGACCCAGTACTTC. It translates to CASSLGLAGVETQYF.

The chain is built from TRBV2 and TRBJ2-7, with TRBD1 matching over 11 bases. From germline, CDR1 is SNHLY and CDR2 FYNNEI. Unmatched junction bases numbered 4, after V lost 6 bases and J lost 0 bases. The CDR3 is 15 residues long. The CDR3: CASRWDRGSSYEQYF. CDR3 in DNA: TGTGCCAGCAGGTGGGACAGGGGGAGCTCCTACGAGCAGTACTTC.

This clone was detected a few times. The chain carries TRBV27 and TRBJ2-3, with D possibly being TRBD2 (5 bases). The V gene lost 5 bases and the J gene lost 7 bases, with 13 bases spanning the gap. Per germline, CDR1 MNHEY and CDR2 SMNVEV (reference sequence). The CDR3 extends over 13 amino acids. The CDR3 coding sequence is TGTGCCAGCAGTCCCGACGGGATAAATACGCAGTATTTT. Encoded protein: CASSPDGINTQYF.

This chain connects TRBV21-1 to TRBJ1-1; the tabulated D call, TRBD1, remains unverified against the DNA. TRBV21-1 is reported as a pseudogene. This CDR3 is 21 amino acids long. CDR3 nucleotide sequence: TGTGCCAGCAGCACTGTCAGACAGGGTGGTTTATTGTTGATGCCCCTAACTGAAGCTTTCTTT. This codes for CASSTVRQGGLLLMPLTEAFF.